One and the same sample provided the 20 T cell receptor beta chains below, sequenced in a study of blood T cell repertoires in COVID-19. Profiling relied on immunoSEQ multiplex PCR, and the TCRdb table lists in-frame clones only, not all of them. The top ten hold over 5% of the sample, which has more than 25,000 clones, approximately 86% seen once. The material sequenced was peripheral blood. The receptor set was obtained from a man aged 55-75 years with active COVID-19.

The V and J genes are TRBV5-6 and TRBJ1-1, with 7 bases identical to TRBD1. V lost 2 bases, J lost 2 bases, and 6 bases stayed unmatched. There are 15 residues in the CDR3. The V gene's germline CDR1 is SGHDT and CDR2 YYEEEE. The DNA for the CDR3 is TGTGCCAGCAGCTTTTCCGGGACAGTCAACACTGAAGCTTTCTTT. Protein: CASSFSGTVNTEAFF.

V gene TRBV6-6 combines with J gene TRBJ1-2; TRBD1 aligns across 7 bases. The CDR3 runs to 15 residues. The germline V gene encodes CDR1 MNHNY and CDR2 SVGAGI (reference sequence). Trimming cost V 2 bases and J 7 bases; bases outside gene matches: 10. The CDR3 sequence: CASSYVDRESGGYTF. DNA of the CDR3: TGTGCCAGCAGTTACGTAGACAGGGAGTCTGGTGGCTACACCTTC.

The V and J genes are TRBV19 and TRBJ2-7; possible D gene TRBD2, 6 bases. The V gene lost 5 bases and the J gene lost 3 bases, with 14 bases spanning the gap. In germline, CDR1 is LNHDA, CDR2 SQIVND (reference sequence). The CDR3 is 14 amino acids. CDR3 coding DNA: TGTGCCAGTAGTCGGACTATAGGCAGCTACGAGCAGTACTTC. Amino acid sequence: CASSRTIGSYEQYF.

This clone was detected only a few times. The V and J genes are TRBV27 and TRBJ1-4, with TRBD1 as a possible D gene (5 bases). This CDR3 spans 15 amino acids. Germline V gene data show CDR1 as MNHEY and CDR2 as SMNVEV (reference sequence). V lost 6 bases and J 0 bases, leaving 11 bases between the germline ends. The CDR3 loop reads CASSWGGATNEKLFF. The CDR3 DNA reads as TGTGCCAGCAGCTGGGGAGGGGCAACTAATGAAAAACTGTTTTTT.

The chain recombines TRBV5-1 with TRBJ2-1; TRBD2 agrees at 7 bases. V lost 5 bases and J lost 4; bases outside the gene matches: 12. This CDR3 comprises 16 residues. CDR1 SGHRS and CDR2 YFSETQ come from the germline V gene. In DNA, the CDR3 is TGCGCCAGCAGTCGCCCTAGCGGAGCCACTTACAATGAGCAGTTCTTC. Its translation is CASSRPSGATYNEQFF.

The genes are TRBV6-1 and TRBJ1-2; no firm D call. V lost 2 bases and J 4 bases, leaving 11 bases between the germline ends. The CDR3 is 14 amino acids. CDR1 and CDR2 (germline): MNHNS, SASEGT. The CDR3 region has the DNA TGTGCCAGCAGTGAAAATGCCAGGCCCTATGGCTACACCTTC. Amino acid sequence: CASSENARPYGYTF.

The chain joins TRBV4-1 to TRBJ1-3, with D possibly being TRBD1 (6 bases). The CDR3 has 17 amino acids. The V gene's germline CDR1 is MGHRA and CDR2 YSYEKL. V gave up 1 base and J gave up 2 bases, with 15 bases separating them. CDR3 sequence (DNA): TGCGCCAGCAGCCAAGGGACCCCATACAGGGCTGGAAACACCATATATTTT. Amino acid sequence: CASSQGTPYRAGNTIYF.

The J gene is TRBJ1-1, the V gene TRBV18; D is possibly TRBD1 (6 bases). Germline V gives CDR1 KGHSH, CDR2 LQKENI. V was clipped by 3 bases and J by 4 bases, with 9 bases between them. This CDR3 contains 13 residues. The CDR3 nucleotides are TGTGCCAGCTCACCGACAGGCCGCACTGAAGCTTTCTTT. Encoded protein: CASSPTGRTEAFF. Complete variable domain (other parts from reference TRBV18 and TRBJ1-1): NAGVMQNPRHLVRRRGQEARLRCSPMKGHSHVYWYRQLPEEGLKFMVYLQKENIIDESGMPKERFSAEFPKEGPSILRIQQVVRGDSAAYFCASSPTGRTEAFFGQGTRLTVV.

This clone was counted a few times. The chain employs TRBV25-1 and TRBJ1-2; 10 bases agree with TRBD1. V shed 2 bases, J shed 2 bases, and the junction held 2 bases outside the gene matches. Germline CDR1 and CDR2: MGHDK and SYGVNS. The CDR3 contains 15 residues. The CDR3 region has the DNA TGTGCCAGCAGTGAACCGGGACAGGGGAACTATGGCTACACCTTC. Encoded protein: CASSEPGQGNYGYTF.

The J gene is TRBJ2-3, the V gene TRBV7-6; weak D call: TRBD2 (6 bases). This CDR3 spans 15 amino acids. The V gene's germline CDR1 is SGHVS and CDR2 FNYEAQ. Trimming removed 1 base from V and 0 bases from J, with 8 bases in between. The CDR3 DNA is TGTGCCAGCAGCTTAGTAGGGACTAGCACAGATACGCAGTATTTT. This gives the protein CASSLVGTSTDTQYF.

The V and J genes are TRBV4-2 and TRBJ2-3; TRBD2 aligns across 12 bases. The ends lost 6 bases at V and 4 bases at J; junction bases unmatched: 2. Germline assignment: CDR1 LGHNA and CDR2 YNFKEQ. This CDR3 has 14 residues. The CDR3: CASSLAGGPDTQYF. The CDR3, as DNA: TGTGCCAGCAGTCTAGCGGGGGGGCCAGATACGCAGTATTTT.

The J gene is TRBJ2-3, the V gene TRBV7-9, with D possibly matching TRBD2 (7 bases). The V and J ends lost 4 bases and 4 bases respectively, with 12 bases between them. CDR3 size: 14 residues. CDR1 SEHNR and CDR2 FQNEAQ come from the germline V gene (reference sequence). This CDR3 is CASSYPGGADTQYF. Written as DNA, the CDR3 is TGTGCCAGCAGCTACCCGGGGGGCGCAGATACGCAGTATTTT.

This clone was counted once. The J gene is TRBJ1-2, the V gene TRBV4-1, with 7 bases fitting TRBD1. Per the germline V gene, CDR1 is MGHRA and CDR2 is YSYEKL. CDR3 length: 15 residues. The V gene end was trimmed by 4 bases and the J gene end by 2 bases; junction bases not matched to a gene: 7. CDR3: CASSPRTGGNYGYTF. The CDR3 nucleotides read TGCGCCAGCAGCCCCCGGACAGGCGGGAACTATGGCTACACCTTC.

This clone occurred once. The CDR3, as DNA: TGTGCCAGCAGCGACCGCCTAGCGGGCCACACAGATACGCAGTATTTT. Translated: CASSDRLAGHTDTQYF. V gene TRBV9 combines with J gene TRBJ2-3; 8 bases match TRBD2. The CDR3 has 16 residues. Unmatched junction bases numbered 8, after V lost 3 bases and J lost 2 bases. In germline, CDR1 is SGDLS, CDR2 YYNGEE.

A word on this clone: An end of the junction differs from the germline gene, which may be a read error. The V gene is TRBV7-7, the J gene TRBJ2-5, with D perhaps matching TRBD2 (5 bases). The length of the CDR3 is 14 residues. Germline lookup yields CDR1 SSHAT and CDR2 FNYEAQ (reference sequence). The CDR3 here is CASSLNRGQETQYF. The CDR3 nucleotides read TGTGCTAGCAGCTTAAACCGGGGACAAGAGACCCAGTACTTC.

This chain joins TRBV3-1 (or the pseudogene TRBV3-2) and TRBJ2-7, with D possibly matching TRBD1 (5 bases). The CDR3 length is 14 residues. V shed 2 bases and J shed 1 base, with 9 bases lying between them. Germline CDR1 reads LGHDT; CDR2 reads YNNKEL (reference sequence). CDR3 loop: CASSQQTASYEQYF. CDR3 bases: TGTGCCAGCAGCCAACAGACAGCTTCCTACGAGCAGTACTTC.

This rearrangement joins TRBV12-3 or TRBV12-4 to TRBJ2-4; a weak D match, TRBD2 (6 bases). CDR3 length equals 13 residues. With 5 bases removed from V and 8 bases from J, the gap between germline ends came to 13 bases. The chain's CDR3 is CASSPPGLYIQYF. The CDR3 nucleotides read TGTGCCAGCAGTCCCCCGGGACTCTACATTCAGTACTTC.

The V call is TRBV3-1 (or the pseudogene TRBV3-2), the J call TRBJ1-4, with D maybe TRBD1 (6 bases). The CDR3 sequence is 16 residues long. V gave up 2 bases and J gave up 8 bases, with 18 bases separating them. Germline assignment: CDR1 LGHDT and CDR2 YNNKEL (reference sequence). The CDR3 nucleotides are TGTGCCAGCAGCCAACTACCGGGACAAACGAGAGAAAAACTGTTTTTT. Translation gives CASSQLPGQTREKLFF.

The V call is TRBV7-9, the J call TRBJ1-5; 7 bases are a match to TRBD1. Germline V gives CDR1 SEHNR, CDR2 FQNEAQ (reference sequence). The V segment lost 0 bases and the J segment 5 bases; nucleotides outside the gene matches: 10. The CDR3 is 17 residues long. The DNA for the CDR3 is TGTGCCAGCAGCTTAGCAGGGGGCGCTTGGAGGGATCAGCCCCAGCATTTT. Translation gives CASSLAGGAWRDQPQHF. The full variable domain, with the rest looked up from reference TRBV7-9 and TRBJ1-5, is DTGVSQNPRHKITKRGQNVTFRCDPISEHNRLYWYRQTLGQGPEFLTYFQNEAQLEKSRLLSDRFSAERPKGSFSTLEIQRTEQGDSAMYLCASSLAGGAWRDQPQHFGDGTRLSIL.

This clone came up once. The chain recombines TRBV18 with TRBJ1-2; 7 bases match TRBD1. The CDR3 is 14 residues long. Per the germline V gene, CDR1 is KGHSH and CDR2 is LQKENI. With 3 bases clipped from V and 6 bases from J, the junction kept 7 bases outside the gene matches. Here the CDR3 DNA reads TGTGCCAGCTCACCGGGGACAGAACTTGATGGCTACACCTTC. This gives the protein CASSPGTELDGYTF.